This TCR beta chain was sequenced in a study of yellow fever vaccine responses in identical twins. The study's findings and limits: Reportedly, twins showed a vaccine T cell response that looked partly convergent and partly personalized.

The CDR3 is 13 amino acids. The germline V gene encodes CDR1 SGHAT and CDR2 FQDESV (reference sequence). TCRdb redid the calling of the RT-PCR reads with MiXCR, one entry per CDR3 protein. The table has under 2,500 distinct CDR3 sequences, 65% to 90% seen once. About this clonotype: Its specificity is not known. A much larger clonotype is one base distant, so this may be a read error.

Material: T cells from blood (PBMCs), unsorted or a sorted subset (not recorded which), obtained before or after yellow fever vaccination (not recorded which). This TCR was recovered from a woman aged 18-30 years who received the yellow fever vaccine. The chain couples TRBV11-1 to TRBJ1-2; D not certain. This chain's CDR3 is CANSSQEFYGYTF. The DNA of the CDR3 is TGTGCCAACAGCTCCCAGGAGTTCTATGGCTACACCTTC.